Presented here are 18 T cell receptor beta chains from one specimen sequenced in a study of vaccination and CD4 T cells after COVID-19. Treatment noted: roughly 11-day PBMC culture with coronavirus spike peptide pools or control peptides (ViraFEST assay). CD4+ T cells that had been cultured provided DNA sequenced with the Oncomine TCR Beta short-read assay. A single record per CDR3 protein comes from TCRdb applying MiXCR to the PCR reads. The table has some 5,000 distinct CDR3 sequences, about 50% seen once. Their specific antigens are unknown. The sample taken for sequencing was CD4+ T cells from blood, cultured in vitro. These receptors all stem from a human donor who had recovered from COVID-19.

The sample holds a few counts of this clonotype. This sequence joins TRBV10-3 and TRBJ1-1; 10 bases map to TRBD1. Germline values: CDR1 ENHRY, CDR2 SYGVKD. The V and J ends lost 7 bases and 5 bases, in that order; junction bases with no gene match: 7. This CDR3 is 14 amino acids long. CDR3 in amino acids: CAINQQGQGTEAFF. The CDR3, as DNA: TGTGCCATCAACCAACAGGGACAGGGGACTGAAGCTTTCTTT.

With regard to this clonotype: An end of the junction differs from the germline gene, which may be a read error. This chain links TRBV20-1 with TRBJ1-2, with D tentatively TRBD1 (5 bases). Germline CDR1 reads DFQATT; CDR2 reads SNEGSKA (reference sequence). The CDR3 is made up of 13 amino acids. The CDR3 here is CSASSGPTYAYTF. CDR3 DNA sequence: TGCAGTGCTAGCTCAGGGCCGACCTATGCCTACACCTTC.

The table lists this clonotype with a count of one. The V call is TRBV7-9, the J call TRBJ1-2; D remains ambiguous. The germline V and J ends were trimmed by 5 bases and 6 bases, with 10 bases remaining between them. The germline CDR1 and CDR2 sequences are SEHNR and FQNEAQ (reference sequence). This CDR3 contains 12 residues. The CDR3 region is CASSPGSHGYTF. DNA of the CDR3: TGTGCCAGCAGCCCGGGATCCCATGGCTACACCTTC.

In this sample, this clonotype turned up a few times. The CDR3 region is CATSAGSPYGYTF. The CDR3 bases are TGTGCCACCAGTGCAGGGAGCCCCTATGGCTACACCTTC. The chain links TRBV24-1 to TRBJ1-2, with D possibly matching TRBD1 (5 bases). The CDR3 is 13 residues long. V gave up 5 bases and J gave up 4 bases, with 10 bases separating them. Germline CDR1 is KGHDR and CDR2 is SFDVKD.

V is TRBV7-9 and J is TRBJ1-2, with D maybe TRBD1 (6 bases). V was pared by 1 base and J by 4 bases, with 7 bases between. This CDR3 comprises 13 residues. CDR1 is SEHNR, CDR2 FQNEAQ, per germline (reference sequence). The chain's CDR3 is CASSLGQVYGYTF. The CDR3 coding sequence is TGTGCCAGCAGCTTAGGACAGGTCTATGGCTACACCTTC.

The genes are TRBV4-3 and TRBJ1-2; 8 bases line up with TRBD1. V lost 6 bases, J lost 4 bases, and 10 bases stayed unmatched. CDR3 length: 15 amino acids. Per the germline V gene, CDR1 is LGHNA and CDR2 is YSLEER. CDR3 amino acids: CASRIDRGGGYGYTF. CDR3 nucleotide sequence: TGCGCCAGCAGGATCGACAGGGGCGGAGGCTATGGCTACACCTTC.

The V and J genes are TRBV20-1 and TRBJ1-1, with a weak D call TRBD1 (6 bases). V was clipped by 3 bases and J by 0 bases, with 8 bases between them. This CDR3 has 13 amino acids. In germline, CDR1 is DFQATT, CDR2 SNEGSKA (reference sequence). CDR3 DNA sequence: TGCAGTGCTAGTGGACAGCTGAACACTGAAGCTTTCTTT. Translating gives CSASGQLNTEAFF.

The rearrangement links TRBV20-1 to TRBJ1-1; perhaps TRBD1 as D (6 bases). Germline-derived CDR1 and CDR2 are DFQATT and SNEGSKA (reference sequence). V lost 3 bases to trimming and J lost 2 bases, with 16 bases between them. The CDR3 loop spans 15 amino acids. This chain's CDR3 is CSARGRTATNTEAFF. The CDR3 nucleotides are TGCAGTGCTAGGGGTCGGACAGCTACTAACACTGAAGCTTTCTTT.

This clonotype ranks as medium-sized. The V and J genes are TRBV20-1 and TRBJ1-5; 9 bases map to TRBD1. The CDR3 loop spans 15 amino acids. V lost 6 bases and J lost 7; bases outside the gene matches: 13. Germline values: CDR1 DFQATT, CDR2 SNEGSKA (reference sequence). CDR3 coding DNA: TGCAGTGCCTGGACAGGGGAAGGGGGTCAACAGCCCCAGCATTTT. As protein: CSAWTGEGGQQPQHF.

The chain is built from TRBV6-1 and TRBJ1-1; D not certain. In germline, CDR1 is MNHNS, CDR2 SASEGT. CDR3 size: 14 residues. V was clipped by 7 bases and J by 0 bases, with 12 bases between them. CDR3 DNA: TGTGCCAGCACCCTCGGACGGCTGAACACTGAAGCTTTCTTT. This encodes CASTLGRLNTEAFF.

The CDR3 nucleotides are TGTGCCAGCAGCCGCCCGTTGGTTGAAGCTTTCTTT. It yields the protein CASSRPLVEAFF. The rearrangement joins TRBV7-9 to TRBJ1-1; D unresolved. CDR3 size: 12 residues. V lost 5 bases, J lost 7 bases, and 11 bases lay in between. Germline assignment: CDR1 SEHNR and CDR2 FQNEAQ (reference sequence).

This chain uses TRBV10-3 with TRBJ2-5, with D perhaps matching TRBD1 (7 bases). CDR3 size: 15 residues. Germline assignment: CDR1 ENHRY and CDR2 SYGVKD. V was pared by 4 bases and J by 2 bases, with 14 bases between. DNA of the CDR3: TGTGCCATCAGTGTAGTCAGGGGGGTGCAAGAGACCCAGTACTTC. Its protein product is CAISVVRGVQETQYF.

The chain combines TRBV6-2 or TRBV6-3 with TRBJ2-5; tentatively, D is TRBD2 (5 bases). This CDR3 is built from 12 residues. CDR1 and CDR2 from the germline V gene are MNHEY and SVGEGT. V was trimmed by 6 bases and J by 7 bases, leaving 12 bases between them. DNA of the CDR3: TGTGCCAGCAGCAACGGGGTGGTGACCCAGTACTTC. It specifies CASSNGVVTQYF.

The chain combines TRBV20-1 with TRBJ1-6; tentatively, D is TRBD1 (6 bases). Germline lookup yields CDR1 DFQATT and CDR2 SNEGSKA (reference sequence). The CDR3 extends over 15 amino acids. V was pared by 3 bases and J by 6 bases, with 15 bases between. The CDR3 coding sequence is TGCAGTGCTAGCCCTCAGGGGTGGGGTAATTCACCCCTCCACTTT. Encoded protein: CSASPQGWGNSPLHF.

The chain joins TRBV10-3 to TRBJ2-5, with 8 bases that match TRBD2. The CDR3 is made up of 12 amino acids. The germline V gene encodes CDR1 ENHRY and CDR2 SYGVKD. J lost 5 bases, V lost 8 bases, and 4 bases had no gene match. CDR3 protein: CAIRGGVETQYF. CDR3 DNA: TGTGCCATCCGGGGGGGCGTGGAGACCCAGTACTTC.

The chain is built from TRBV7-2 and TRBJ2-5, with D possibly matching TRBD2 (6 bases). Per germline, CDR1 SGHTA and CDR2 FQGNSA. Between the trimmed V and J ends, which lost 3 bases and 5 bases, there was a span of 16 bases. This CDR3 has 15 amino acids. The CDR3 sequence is CASSLVRGLGETQYF. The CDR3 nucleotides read TGTGCCAGCAGCTTGGTACGGGGGTTGGGGGAGACCCAGTACTTC.

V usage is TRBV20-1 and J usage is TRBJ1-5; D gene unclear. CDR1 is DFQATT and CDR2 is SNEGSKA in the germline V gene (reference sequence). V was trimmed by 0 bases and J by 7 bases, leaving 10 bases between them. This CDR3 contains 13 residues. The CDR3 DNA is TGCAGTGCTAGAGACAGTAAATGGCAGCCCCAGCATTTT. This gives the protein CSARDSKWQPQHF.

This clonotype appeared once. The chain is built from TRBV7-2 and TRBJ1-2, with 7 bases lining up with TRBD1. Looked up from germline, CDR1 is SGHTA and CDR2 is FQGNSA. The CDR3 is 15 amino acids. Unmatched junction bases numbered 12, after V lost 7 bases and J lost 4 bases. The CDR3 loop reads CASTLSRDSRYGYTF. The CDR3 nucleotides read TGTGCCAGCACCCTTAGTAGGGACAGCCGCTATGGCTACACCTTC.